This passage covers 8 T cell receptor beta chains from one sample sequenced in a study of OX40 agonist ivuxolimab in advanced cancers. The data were produced by immunoSEQ multiplex PCR, yet TCRdb's version contains in-frame clones alone and is incomplete. The sample includes around 80,000 clones, roughly 85% of them seen just once. Specimen: CD4+ or CD8+ T cells sorted from blood, collected in a trial of the OX40 agonist ivuxolimab. These receptors all stem from an adult with an advanced solid tumor such as melanoma, head and neck, liver or kidney cancer.

In this sample, this clone turned up a few times. The chain couples TRBV7-3 to TRBJ2-3, with a tentative D call TRBD1 (6 bases). Germline V lookup: CDR1 SGHTA, CDR2 FQGTGA. Trimming removed 2 bases from V and 4 bases from J, with 7 bases in between. There are 13 residues in the CDR3. CDR3 protein: CASSLDRSDTQYF. Here the CDR3 DNA reads TGTGCCAGCAGCTTAGACAGGTCAGATACGCAGTATTTT.

The chain couples TRBV15 to TRBJ2-5; D not resolved. Judging by the DNA end, TRBJ2-7 fits better; the J call may be wrong. CDR1 is LNHNV, CDR2 YYDKDF, per germline (reference sequence). CDR3 length: 14 amino acids. CDR3 nucleotides: TGTGCCACCAGCAGAGTTAAGAGCTCCTACGAGCAGTACTTC. Translating it yields CATSRVKSSYEQYF.

The rearrangement uses TRBV2 and TRBJ2-7; the D is unclear. V gave up 5 bases and J gave up 7 bases, with 21 bases separating them. Germline V gene lookup returns CDR1 SNHLY and CDR2 FYNNEI. The CDR3 sequence is 15 residues long. In DNA, the CDR3 is TGTGCCAGCAGTCAGAGGCAGGCATTTCTTACTGAGCAGTACTTC. It translates to CASSQRQAFLTEQYF.

The rearrangement links TRBV6-5 to TRBJ1-2; no clear D. Trimming shortened V by 2 bases and J by 4 bases, and 5 bases separated the two germline ends. CDR1 and CDR2 (germline): MNHEY, SVGAGI. This CDR3 has 12 residues. CDR3 bases: TGTGCCAGCAGTTACGGTGGCTATGGCTACACCTTC. Translated: CASSYGGYGYTF.

This chain joins TRBV7-2 and TRBJ2-3; 12 bases align to TRBD2. There are 17 residues in the CDR3. Looked up from germline, CDR1 is SGHTA and CDR2 is FQGNSA. V shed 2 bases and J 5 bases; nucleotides not matched to a gene: 8. In DNA form, the CDR3 reads TGTGCCAGCAGCTTACAGGCTAGCGGGGGGGCGGGAGATACGCAGTATTTT. It encodes CASSLQASGGAGDTQYF.

This chain uses TRBV11-2 with TRBJ1-3; D gene ambiguous. Trimming cost V 5 bases and J 0 bases, with 5 bases left between them. Germline lookup yields CDR1 SGHAT and CDR2 FQNNGV. CDR3 length: 13 amino acids. The CDR3 nucleotides read TGTGCCAGCAGCCTTCCCTCTGGAAACACCATATATTTT. As protein: CASSLPSGNTIYF.

The chain combines TRBV5-1 with TRBJ2-2; 7 nucleotides agree with TRBD1. The CDR3 runs 15 residues. The V segment lost 6 bases and the J segment 0 bases; nucleotides outside the gene matches: 5. The germline gives CDR1 SGHRS, CDR2 YFSETQ. The CDR3 DNA sequence: TGCGCCAGCAATCTAGGGGGCCCGAACACCGGGGAGCTGTTTTTT. It specifies CASNLGGPNTGELFF.

V and J are TRBV30 and TRBJ2-2; unclear D gene. The CDR3 spans 14 residues. Germline-derived CDR1 and CDR2 are GTSNPN and SVGIG (reference sequence). The V end was cut by 1 base, the J end by 3 bases, with 9 bases between. The CDR3 nucleotides are TGTGCCTGGAGTGGGTCCAGACACACCGGGGAGCTGTTTTTT. This gives the protein CAWSGSRHTGELFF. The full variable domain, completed using reference TRBV30 and TRBJ2-2, is SQTIHQWPATLVQPVGSPLSLECTVEGTSNPNLYWYRQAAGRGLQLLFYSVGIGQISSEVPQNLSASRPQDRQFILSSKKLLLSDSGFYLCAWSGSRHTGELFFGEGSRLTVL.